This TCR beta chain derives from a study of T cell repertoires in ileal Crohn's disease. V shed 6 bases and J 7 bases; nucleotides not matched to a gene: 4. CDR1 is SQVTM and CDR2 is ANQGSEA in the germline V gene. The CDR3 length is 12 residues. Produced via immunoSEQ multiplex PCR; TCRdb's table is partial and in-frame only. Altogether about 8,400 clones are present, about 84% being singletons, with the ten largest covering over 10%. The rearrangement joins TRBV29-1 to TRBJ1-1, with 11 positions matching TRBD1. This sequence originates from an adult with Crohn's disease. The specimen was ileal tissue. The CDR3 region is CSVRGTGGEAFF. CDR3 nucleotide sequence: TGCAGCGTGAGGGGGACAGGGGGTGAAGCTTTCTTT.